This TCR beta chain was sequenced during a study of T-cell reconstitution after alpha-beta-depleted transplantation in children. Broader study findings: T-cell numbers and diversity one year post-transplant derived largely from freshly generated T cells. Where some patients showed high TCRbeta diversity at day 60, it came from recipient T cells and thymic progenitors that had survived. About two months after transplant, alpha-beta T cells reportedly came from several hundred expanded graft clones.

This clonotype was detected a few times. Its specificity is not known. Construction of the TCRbeta library involved unique molecular identifiers. From the PCR reads, TCRdb called clonotypes with MiXCR, one entry per CDR3 protein. The table has about 300,000 distinct CDR3 sequences, around 10% seen once. V was pared by 5 bases and J by 3 bases, with 6 bases of the junction left unmatched. This CDR3 has 14 amino acids. CDR1 and CDR2 from the germline V gene are SGHRS and YFSETQ. The V gene is TRBV5-1, the J gene TRBJ1-1; TRBD1 matches 8 bases. Material: PBMCs, obtained before TCRalphabeta/CD19-depleted stem cell transplant. This TCR was recovered from a boy less than two years old with acute myeloid leukemia, due to receive a stem cell transplant. As DNA, the CDR3 is TGCGCCAGCAGGGTCCAGGGGGCGGACACTGAAGCTTTCTTT. It encodes CASRVQGADTEAFF. Full variable domain (remainder filled in from reference TRBV5-1 and TRBJ1-1): KAGVTQTPRYLIKTRGQQVTLSCSPISGHRSVSWYQQTPGQGLQFLFEYFSETQRNKGNFPGRFSGRQFSNSRSEMNVSTLELGDSALYLCASRVQGADTEAFFGQGTRLTVV.